A selection of T cell receptor beta chains follows, all from one sample in a study of blood T cell repertoires in COVID-19. The method was immunoSEQ multiplex PCR; TCRdb's version includes in-frame clones alone and lacks a portion of them. This table holds around 400,000 clones, roughly four fifths found once. Sequences were obtained from PBMCs or T cells enriched from blood (not recorded which). These receptors were taken from a woman in her 50s who had recovered from COVID-19. CDR3s include the opening cysteine and the closing phenylalanine or tryptophan. The D gene is left open where the match is weak. Clone size is stated in some rows and not others, as once, few, many or a class when expanded.

abundance	len	j_gene	d_gene	v_gene	CDR3nt	CDR3aa
NA	14	TRBJ1-2	NA	TRBV7-2	TGTGCCAGCAGCTTGAACCGACGGACTATGGGCTACACCTTC	CASSLNRRTMGYTF
NA	17	TRBJ2-1	TRBD2	TRBV4-3	TGCGCCAGCAGCCAAGAAGGGACTAGCGGGAGGAACAATGAGCAGTTCTTC	CASSQEGTSGRNNEQFF
NA	11	TRBJ1-1	NA	TRBV18	TGTGCCAGCTCACGAGACACTGAAGCTTTCTTT	CASSRDTEAFF
NA	11	TRBJ2-7	NA	TRBV30	TGTGCCTGGAGGATGGGGGGCGAGCAGTACTTC	CAWRMGGEQYF
few	12	TRBJ1-2	NA	TRBV2	TGTGCCAGCAGTGAGGGGCACTATGGCTACACCTTC	CASSEGHYGYTF
NA	16	TRBJ2-7	NA	TRBV2	TGTGCCAGCAGTGAGATACTTCCTATATCCCTTTACGAGCAGTACTTC	CASSEILPISLYEQYF
NA	16	TRBJ2-7	NA	TRBV6-1	TGTGCCAGCAGTGAAGCACTTCGCTGGGGGGGCCACGAGCAGTACTTC	CASSEALRWGGHEQYF
NA	16	TRBJ2-1	TRBD2	TRBV5-1	TGCGCCAGCAACCGACTAGCGGGGGGCCTATACAATGAGCAGTTCTTC	CASNRLAGGLYNEQFF
many	15	TRBJ1-3	TRBD1	TRBV11-1	TGTGCCAGCAGCTACAGGGGGCTCTCTGGAAACACCATATATTTT	CASSYRGLSGNTIYF
NA	13	TRBJ2-5	TRBD1	TRBV11-3	TGTGCCAGCAGCTATCCGGGACAGGGGGCCCAGTACTTC	CASSYPGQGAQYF
NA	17	TRBJ1-1	NA	TRBV11-2	TGTGCCAGCAGCTCCGGCGTGTCGTTTGGGGCGGTCACTGAAGCTTTCTTT	CASSSGVSFGAVTEAFF
NA	14	TRBJ2-2	NA	TRBV3-1/TRBV3-2	TGTGCCAGCAGCGCCGGCAGGCTAGTCTGGGGAGCTGTTTTT	CASSAGRLVWGAVF
NA	16	TRBJ2-2	NA	TRBV9	TGTGCCAGCAGCGTAGTACAGGGAAGAAACACCGGGGAGCTGTTTTTT	CASSVVQGRNTGELFF
NA	16	TRBJ2-2	NA	TRBV5-8	TGTGCCAGCAGCTTTCGCCCCCCAATAGCAACCGGGGAGCTGTTTTTT	CASSFRPPIATGELFF
NA	14	TRBJ2-1	TRBD2	TRBV27	TGTGCCAGCAGTTTCGGGCGGGAGGGGAGTGAGCAGTTCTTC	CASSFGREGSEQFF
NA	14	TRBJ1-1	TRBD1	TRBV5-6	TGTGCCAGCAGCTTAACAGGGGGATATACTGAAGCTTTCTTT	CASSLTGGYTEAFF
NA	13	TRBJ1-2	NA	TRBV19	TGTGCCAGTAGACGACAGGTTAACTATGGCTACACCTTC	CASRRQVNYGYTF
NA	16	TRBJ1-5	TRBD1	TRBV18	TGTGCCAGCTCACTAGGACAGGGCAGTAGCAATCAGCCCCAGCATTTT	CASSLGQGSSNQPQHF
NA	14	TRBJ1-2	NA	TRBV11-3	TGTGCCAGCAGCTCCCGGACAAGAGACTATGGCTACACCTTC	CASSSRTRDYGYTF
few	12	TRBJ1-5	NA	TRBV19	TGTGCCAGTAGTATCCCTACCCAGCCCCAGCATTTT	CASSIPTQPQHF
NA	15	TRBJ2-1	NA	TRBV19	TGTGCCAGTATTCTCACGACAGGGAGGTCGGCTGAGCAGTTCTTC	CASILTTGRSAEQFF
NA	15	TRBJ1-3	NA	TRBV18	TGTGCCAGCTCACCAAGCGGAGTCTCGGGAAACACCATATATTTT	CASSPSGVSGNTIYF
NA	14	TRBJ2-3	NA	TRBV10-3	TGTGCCATCAGGAGCGGGACACCCACAGATACGCAGTATTTT	CAIRSGTPTDTQYF
NA	15	TRBJ2-7	TRBD2	TRBV9	TGTGCCAGCAGCGTAGGTAATAGCGGGGGGCACGAGCAGTACTTC	CASSVGNSGGHEQYF
NA	12	TRBJ1-1	NA	TRBV9	TGTGCCAGCAGCGTTGCGGGGGATGAAGCTTTCTTT	CASSVAGDEAFF
NA	15	TRBJ2-3	NA	TRBV28	TGTGCCAGCACCCTGCGGGACGGACACACAGATACGCAGTATTTT	CASTLRDGHTDTQYF
NA	15	TRBJ1-1	TRBD1	TRBV6-5	TGTGCCAGCAGTAATAACGACGGGACAGGGGCCGAAGCTTTCTTT	CASSNNDGTGAEAFF
NA	14	TRBJ2-3	NA	TRBV7-6	TGTGCCAGCAGCAACCCGGGGAGCACAGATACGCAGTATTTT	CASSNPGSTDTQYF
once	12	TRBJ1-1	NA	TRBV5-1	TGCGCCAGCAGCTTGTCTGGAGCGGAAGCTTTCTTT	CASSLSGAEAFF
NA	13	TRBJ1-2	NA	TRBV14	TGTGCCAGCAGCCAAGTTCTAGGGAGCGGCTACACCTTC	CASSQVLGSGYTF
NA	15	TRBJ1-3	NA	TRBV30	TGTGCCTTAACCCCCACCGCGTTCTCTGGAAACACCATATATTTT	CALTPTAFSGNTIYF
NA	15	TRBJ2-1	TRBD2	TRBV6-2/TRBV6-3	TGTGCCAGCAGTAGACTAGCGGGAGGCTACAATGAGCAGTTCTTC	CASSRLAGGYNEQFF
once	11	TRBJ2-1	NA	TRBV27	TGTGCCAGCCAAGACTCACACGAGCAGTTCTTC	CASQDSHEQFF
NA	16	TRBJ2-2	TRBD2	TRBV5-1	TGCGCCAGCACCATGGTAGCGGGCGCGGACACCGGGGAGCTGTTTTTT	CASTMVAGADTGELFF
NA	16	TRBJ2-7	NA	TRBV5-1	TGCGCCAGCAGCTCCAGACCCGGACAGACACCCGGTGAGCAGTACTTC	CASSSRPGQTPGEQYF
NA	16	TRBJ1-5	NA	TRBV23-1	TGCGCCAGCAGTCAGTCACAGGGTCAGGGCCGGGGGCCCCAGCATTTT	CASSQSQGQGRGPQHF
once	16	TRBJ2-3	TRBD2	TRBV11-2	TGTGCCAGCAGCCCCCGACTAGCGGGGGGGGCAGATACGCAGTATTTT	CASSPRLAGGADTQYF
NA	11	TRBJ2-7	TRBD2	TRBV20-1	TGCAGTATACCTAGCGGCTACGAGCAGTACTTC	CSIPSGYEQYF
NA	14	TRBJ2-2	TRBD1	TRBV6-5	TGTGCCAGCAGTTACGGGACAGGGGTCGGGGAGCTGTTTTTT	CASSYGTGVGELFF
NA	15	TRBJ1-1	NA	TRBV7-2	TGTGCCAGCAGCTTCGTACAGGGACCTAACACTGAAGCTTTCTTT	CASSFVQGPNTEAFF
NA	16	TRBJ2-4	NA	TRBV5-1	TGCGCCAGCAGCGGAGGAGGCGGATTAGCCAAAAACATTCAGTACTTC	CASSGGGGLAKNIQYF
NA	17	TRBJ2-1	TRBD2	TRBV7-9	TGTGCCAGCAGCTTACCTCGGGTAGCGGGAGTGAAAAATGAGCAGTTCTTC	CASSLPRVAGVKNEQFF
NA	15	TRBJ1-2	TRBD1	TRBV6-5	TGTGCCAGCAGGCTCCTGGGACAGACTAACTATGGCTACACCTTC	CASRLLGQTNYGYTF
NA	16	TRBJ2-7	TRBD2	TRBV4-2	TGTGCCAGCAGTCCTCTAGCGGGGGGCCTCTCCTACGAGCAGTACTTC	CASSPLAGGLSYEQYF
NA	15	TRBJ1-2	NA	TRBV4-3	TGCGCCAGCAGCCAAGATTTAACAGACAACTATGGCTACACCTTC	CASSQDLTDNYGYTF
NA	16	TRBJ1-1	NA	TRBV18	TGTGCCAGCTCATCCTCTGGGGTTAGGGGGTCTACTGAAGCTTTCTTT	CASSSSGVRGSTEAFF
NA	14	TRBJ1-4	NA	TRBV6-5	TGTGCCAGCAGTTTTAACGGGGCTAATGAAAAACTGTTTTTT	CASSFNGANEKLFF
NA	16	TRBJ2-7	TRBD2	TRBV19	TGTGCCAGTGCCGCGGACGCGGGGGGGGCTTCCTACGAGCAGTACTTC	CASAADAGGASYEQYF
once	10	TRBJ1-1	TRBD1	TRBV30	TGTGCCTGGAGGGACAGGGATGCTTTCTTT	CAWRDRDAFF
few	18	TRBJ1-2	NA	TRBV12-2	TGTGCAAGTCGCTTAGAGGACAGGAAATGGTGGGCAAACTATGGCTACACCTTC	CASRLEDRKWWANYGYTF